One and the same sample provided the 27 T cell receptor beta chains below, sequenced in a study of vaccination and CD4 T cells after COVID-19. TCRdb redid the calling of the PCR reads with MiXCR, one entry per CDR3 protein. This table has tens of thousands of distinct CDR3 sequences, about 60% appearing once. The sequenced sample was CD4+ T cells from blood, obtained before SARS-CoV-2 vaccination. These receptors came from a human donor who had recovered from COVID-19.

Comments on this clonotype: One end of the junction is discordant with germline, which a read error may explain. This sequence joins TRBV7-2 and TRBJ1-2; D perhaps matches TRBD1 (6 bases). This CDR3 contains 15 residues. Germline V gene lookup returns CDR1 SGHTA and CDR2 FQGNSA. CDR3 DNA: TGTGCCAGCAGCTTATTTTCCCCGGACAGCCGTAAAAGCGCCTTC. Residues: CASSLFSPDSRKSAF.

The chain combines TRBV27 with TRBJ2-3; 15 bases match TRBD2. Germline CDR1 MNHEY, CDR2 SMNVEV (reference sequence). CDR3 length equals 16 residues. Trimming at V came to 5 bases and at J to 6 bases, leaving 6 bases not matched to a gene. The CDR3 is CASSPRTSGRVDTQYF. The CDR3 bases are TGTGCCAGCAGTCCCCGGACTAGCGGGAGGGTGGATACGCAGTATTTT.

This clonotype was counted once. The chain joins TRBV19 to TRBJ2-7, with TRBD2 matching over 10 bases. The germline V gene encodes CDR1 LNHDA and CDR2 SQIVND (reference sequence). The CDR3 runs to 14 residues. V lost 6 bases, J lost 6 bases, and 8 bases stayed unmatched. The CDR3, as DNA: TGTGCCAGTAGGACAGGGGCTAGCGGGAGCGAGCAGTACTTC. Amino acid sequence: CASRTGASGSEQYF.

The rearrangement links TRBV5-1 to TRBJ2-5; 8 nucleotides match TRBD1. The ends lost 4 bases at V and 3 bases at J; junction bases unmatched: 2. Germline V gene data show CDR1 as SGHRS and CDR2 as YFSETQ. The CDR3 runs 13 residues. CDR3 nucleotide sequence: TGCGCCAGCAGCGCGACAGGGGAAGAGACCCAGTACTTC. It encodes CASSATGEETQYF. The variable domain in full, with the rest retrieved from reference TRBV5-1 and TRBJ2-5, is KAGVTQTPRYLIKTRGQQVTLSCSPISGHRSVSWYQQTPGQGLQFLFEYFSETQRNKGNFPGRFSGRQFSNSRSEMNVSTLELGDSALYLCASSATGEETQYFGPGTRLLVL.

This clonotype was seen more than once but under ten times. The CDR3 DNA follows: TGCAGTGCTATTAGCGGGACCGGGGAGCTGTTTTTT. Residues: CSAISGTGELFF. The chain recombines TRBV20-1 with TRBJ2-2, with TRBD2 matching over 7 bases. The V gene end was trimmed by 4 bases and the J gene end by 5 bases; junction bases not matched to a gene: 1. The CDR3 spans 12 residues. Germline V gives CDR1 DFQATT, CDR2 SNEGSKA (reference sequence).

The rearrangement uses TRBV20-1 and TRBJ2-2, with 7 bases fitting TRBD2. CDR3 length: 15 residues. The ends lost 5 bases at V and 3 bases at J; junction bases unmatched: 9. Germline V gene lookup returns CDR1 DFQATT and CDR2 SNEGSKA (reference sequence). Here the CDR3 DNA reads TGCAGTGCTGGGAGGGGCCTTCCAGACACCGGGGAGCTGTTTTTT. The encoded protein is CSAGRGLPDTGELFF.

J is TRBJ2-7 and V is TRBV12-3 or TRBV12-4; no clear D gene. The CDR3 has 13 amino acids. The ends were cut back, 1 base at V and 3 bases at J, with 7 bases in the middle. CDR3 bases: TGTGCCAGCAGTTTAGGGGATTTCTACGAGCAGTACTTC. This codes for CASSLGDFYEQYF.

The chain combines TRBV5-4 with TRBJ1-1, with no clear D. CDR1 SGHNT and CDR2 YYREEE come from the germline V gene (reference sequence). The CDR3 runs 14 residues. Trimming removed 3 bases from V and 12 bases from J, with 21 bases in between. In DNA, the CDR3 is TGTGCCAGCAGCTCTCGTAGGAACCCTTCGTTGCCTTTCTTT. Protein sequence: CASSSRRNPSLPFF.

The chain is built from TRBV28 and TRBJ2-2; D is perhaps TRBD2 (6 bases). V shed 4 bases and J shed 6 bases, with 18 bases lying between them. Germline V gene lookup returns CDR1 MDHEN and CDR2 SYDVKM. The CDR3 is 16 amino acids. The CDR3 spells CASSWGLRGLPGELFF. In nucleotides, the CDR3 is TGTGCCAGCAGTTGGGGGTTGAGGGGACTCCCCGGGGAGCTGTTTTTT.

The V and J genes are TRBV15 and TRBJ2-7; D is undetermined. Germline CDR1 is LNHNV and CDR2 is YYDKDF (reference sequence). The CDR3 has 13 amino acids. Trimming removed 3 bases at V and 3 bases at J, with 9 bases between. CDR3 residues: CATSSGMIYEQYF. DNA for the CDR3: TGTGCCACCAGCAGTGGGATGATCTACGAGCAGTACTTC.

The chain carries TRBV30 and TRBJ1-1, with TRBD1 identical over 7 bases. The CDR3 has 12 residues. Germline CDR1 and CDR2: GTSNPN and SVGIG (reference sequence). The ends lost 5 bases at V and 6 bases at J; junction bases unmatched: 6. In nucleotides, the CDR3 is TGTGCCTGGTACAGGGGTAGAGCTGAAGCTTTCTTT. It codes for CAWYRGRAEAFF.

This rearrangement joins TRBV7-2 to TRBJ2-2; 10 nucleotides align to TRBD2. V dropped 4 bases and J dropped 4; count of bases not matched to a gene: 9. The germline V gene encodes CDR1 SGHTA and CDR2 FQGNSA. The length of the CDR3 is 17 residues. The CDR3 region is CASSSRGSGRFTGELFF. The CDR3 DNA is TGTGCCAGCAGCTCCCGGGGTAGCGGGAGGTTCACCGGGGAGCTGTTTTTT.

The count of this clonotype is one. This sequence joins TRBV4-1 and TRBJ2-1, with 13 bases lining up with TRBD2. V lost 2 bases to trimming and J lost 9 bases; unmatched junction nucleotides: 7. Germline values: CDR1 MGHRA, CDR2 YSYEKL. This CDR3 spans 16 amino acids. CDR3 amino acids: CASSQITSGRAGEQFF. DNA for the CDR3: TGCGCCAGCAGCCAAATAACTAGCGGGAGGGCAGGTGAGCAGTTCTTC.

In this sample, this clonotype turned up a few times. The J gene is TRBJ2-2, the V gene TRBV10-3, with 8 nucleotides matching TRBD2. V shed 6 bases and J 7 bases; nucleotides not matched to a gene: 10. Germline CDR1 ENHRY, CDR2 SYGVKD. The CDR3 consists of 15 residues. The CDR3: CAIRDPGLEGGELFF. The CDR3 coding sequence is TGTGCCATCAGGGATCCGGGACTAGAGGGCGGGGAGCTGTTTTTT.

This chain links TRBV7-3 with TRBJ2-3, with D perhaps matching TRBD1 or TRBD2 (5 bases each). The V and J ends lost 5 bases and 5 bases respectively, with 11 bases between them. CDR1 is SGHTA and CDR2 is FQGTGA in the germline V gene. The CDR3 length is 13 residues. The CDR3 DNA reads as TGTGCCAGCAGCCTGGGACGGCTAGATACGCAGTATTTT. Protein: CASSLGRLDTQYF.

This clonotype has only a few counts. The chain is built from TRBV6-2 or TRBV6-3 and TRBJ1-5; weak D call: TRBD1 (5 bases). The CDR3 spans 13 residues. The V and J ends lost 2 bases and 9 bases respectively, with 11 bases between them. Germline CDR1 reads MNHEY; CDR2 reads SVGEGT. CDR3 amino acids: CASSYGAALPQHF. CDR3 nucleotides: TGTGCCAGCAGTTACGGGGCGGCTTTGCCCCAGCATTTT.

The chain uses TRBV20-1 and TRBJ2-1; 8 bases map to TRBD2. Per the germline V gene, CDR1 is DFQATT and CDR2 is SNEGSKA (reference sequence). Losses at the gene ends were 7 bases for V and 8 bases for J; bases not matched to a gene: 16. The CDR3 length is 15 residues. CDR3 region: CSVKGRAGVGDEQFF. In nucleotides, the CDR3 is TGCAGTGTCAAAGGTAGAGCGGGAGTAGGGGATGAGCAGTTCTTC.

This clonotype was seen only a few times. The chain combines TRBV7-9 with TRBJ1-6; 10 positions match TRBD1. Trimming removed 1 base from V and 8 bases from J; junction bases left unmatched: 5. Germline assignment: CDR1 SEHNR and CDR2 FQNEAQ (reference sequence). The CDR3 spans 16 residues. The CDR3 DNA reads TGTGCCAGCAGCTTAGGGACGGGACAGGGGTATTCACCCCTCCACTTT. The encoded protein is CASSLGTGQGYSPLHF. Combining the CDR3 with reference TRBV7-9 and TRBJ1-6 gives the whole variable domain DTGVSQNPRHKITKRGQNVTFRCDPISEHNRLYWYRQTLGQGPEFLTYFQNEAQLEKSRLLSDRFSAERPKGSFSTLEIQRTEQGDSAMYLCASSLGTGQGYSPLHFGNGTRLTVT.

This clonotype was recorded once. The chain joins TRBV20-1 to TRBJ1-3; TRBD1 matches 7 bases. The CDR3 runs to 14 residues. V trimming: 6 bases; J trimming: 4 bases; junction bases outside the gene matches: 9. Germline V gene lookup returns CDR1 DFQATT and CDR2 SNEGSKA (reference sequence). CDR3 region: CSAPGQNAGNTIYF. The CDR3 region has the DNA TGCAGTGCCCCGGGACAGAACGCCGGAAACACCATATATTTT.

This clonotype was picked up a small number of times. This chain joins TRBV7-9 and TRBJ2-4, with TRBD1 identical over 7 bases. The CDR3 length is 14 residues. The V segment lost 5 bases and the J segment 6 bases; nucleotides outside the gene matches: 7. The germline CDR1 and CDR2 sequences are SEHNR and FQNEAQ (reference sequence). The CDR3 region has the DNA TGTGCCAGCAGCCCCGGACAGGCACTAAACATTCAGTACTTC. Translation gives CASSPGQALNIQYF.

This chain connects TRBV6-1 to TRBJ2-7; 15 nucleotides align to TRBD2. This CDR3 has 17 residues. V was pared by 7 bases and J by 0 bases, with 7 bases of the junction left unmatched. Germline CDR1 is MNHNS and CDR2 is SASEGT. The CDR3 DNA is TGTGCCAGCATTGGACTAGCGGGAGGGCCAAGCTCCTACGAGCAGTACTTC. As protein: CASIGLAGGPSSYEQYF.

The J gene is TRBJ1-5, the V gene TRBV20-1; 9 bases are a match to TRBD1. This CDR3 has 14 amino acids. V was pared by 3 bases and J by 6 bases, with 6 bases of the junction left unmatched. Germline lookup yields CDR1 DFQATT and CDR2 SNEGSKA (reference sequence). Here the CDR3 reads CSARATGGPQPQHF. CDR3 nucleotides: TGCAGTGCTAGGGCAACAGGGGGCCCTCAGCCCCAGCATTTT.

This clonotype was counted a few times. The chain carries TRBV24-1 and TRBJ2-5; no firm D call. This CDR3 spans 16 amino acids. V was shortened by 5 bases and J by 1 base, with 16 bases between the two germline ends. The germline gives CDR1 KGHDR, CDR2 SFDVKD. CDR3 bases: TGTGCCACCAGTGCTGGCAGGATGAAGTTCCAAGAGACCCAGTACTTC. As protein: CATSAGRMKFQETQYF.

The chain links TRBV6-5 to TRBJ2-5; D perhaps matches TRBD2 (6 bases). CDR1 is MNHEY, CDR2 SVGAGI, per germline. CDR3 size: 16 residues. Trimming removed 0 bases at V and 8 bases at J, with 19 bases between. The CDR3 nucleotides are TGTGCCAGCAGTTACTCGACGGTCGGTGGGAGGAGCACCCAGTACTTC. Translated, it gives CASSYSTVGGRSTQYF.

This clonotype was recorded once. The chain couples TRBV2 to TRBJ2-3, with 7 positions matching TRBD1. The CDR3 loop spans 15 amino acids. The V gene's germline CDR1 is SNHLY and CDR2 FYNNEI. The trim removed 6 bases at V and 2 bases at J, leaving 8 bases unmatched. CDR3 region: CASRPPGQPTDTQYF. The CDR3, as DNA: TGTGCCAGCAGACCCCCGGGACAGCCCACAGATACGCAGTATTTT.

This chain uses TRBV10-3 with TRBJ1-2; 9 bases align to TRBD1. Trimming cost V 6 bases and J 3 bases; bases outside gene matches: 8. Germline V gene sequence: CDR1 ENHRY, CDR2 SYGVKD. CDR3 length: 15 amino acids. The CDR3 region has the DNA TGTGCCATCAGCCACGACAGGGGGAGGGACTATGGCTACACCTTC. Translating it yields CAISHDRGRDYGYTF.

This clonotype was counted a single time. CDR3 protein: CASSERGGGQGNTEAFF. The CDR3 DNA is TGTGCCAGCAGTGAACGGGGGGGGGGACAGGGGAACACTGAAGCTTTCTTT. This chain connects TRBV2 to TRBJ1-1, with 9 bases that match TRBD1. Germline CDR1 SNHLY, CDR2 FYNNEI. V lost 2 bases to trimming and J lost 1 base; unmatched junction nucleotides: 8. This CDR3 region has 17 residues.